Below, 27 T cell receptor beta chains from the same sample are listed, as sequenced in a study of blood T cell repertoires in COVID-19. Assay: immunoSEQ multiplex PCR; the TCRdb copy retains only in-frame clones and omits some. The data show 100,000 or so clones, with 86% seen just once and roughly 13% held by the top ten. Specimen: peripheral blood. These receptors were obtained from a woman aged 55-70 years in a cohort sampled during active or convalescent COVID-19.

The chain has TRBV11-2 and TRBJ2-5; 8 nucleotides align to TRBD1. This CDR3 has 16 residues. Germline loops: CDR1 SGHAT, CDR2 FQNNGV. V lost 2 bases and J lost 5; bases outside the gene matches: 10. CDR3 sequence: CASSLSSQGALETQYF. The CDR3 DNA sequence: TGTGCCAGCAGCTTATCGTCGCAGGGGGCGCTGGAGACCCAGTACTTC.

The chain has TRBV30 and TRBJ2-4; 8 bases line up with TRBD1. V lost 1 base and J lost 7; bases outside the gene matches: 3. The CDR3 consists of 13 residues. The germline gives CDR1 GTSNPN, CDR2 SVGIG (reference sequence). CDR3 bases: TGTGCCTGGAGTGGACAGGGGAGGAACATTCAGTACTTC. Protein product: CAWSGQGRNIQYF.

CDR3 DNA sequence: TGCGCCAGCAGCCAGGTCACCCAGAATGAGCAGTTCTTC. Amino acid sequence: CASSQVTQNEQFF. This chain links TRBV5-1 with TRBJ2-1; D is uncertain. This CDR3 contains 13 residues. Trimming removed 4 bases at V and 7 bases at J, with 12 bases between. Germline-derived CDR1 and CDR2 are SGHRS and YFSETQ.

The rearrangement uses TRBV5-1 and TRBJ2-5, with TRBD2 identical over 10 bases. V gave up 2 bases and J gave up 9 bases; unmatched junction bases: 10. Germline V gives CDR1 SGHRS, CDR2 YFSETQ. The CDR3 has 15 amino acids. CDR3 region: CASSLGLAATYPQYF. The CDR3 DNA reads as TGCGCCAGCAGCTTAGGACTAGCGGCTACTTATCCCCAGTACTTC.

The gene calls are TRBV5-1 and TRBJ1-1; TRBD1 matches 9 bases. Per the germline V gene, CDR1 is SGHRS and CDR2 is YFSETQ. The CDR3 has 14 amino acids. V lost 6 bases to trimming and J lost 10 bases; unmatched junction nucleotides: 13. CDR3 region: CASTPSGTGLGAFF. The CDR3 nucleotides read TGCGCCAGCACCCCCTCCGGGACAGGGTTAGGAGCTTTCTTT.

This clone was counted a few times. The V call is TRBV5-6, the J call TRBJ2-1, with D maybe TRBD1 (5 bases). Trimming left V 6 bases short and J 7 bases short, with 14 bases between. CDR3 length: 13 residues. The germline V gene has CDR1 SGHDT and CDR2 YYEEEE. CDR3 residues: CASNSPGWNEQFF. In DNA form, the CDR3 reads TGTGCCAGCAATTCTCCAGGGTGGAATGAGCAGTTCTTC. Combining the CDR3 with reference TRBV5-6 and TRBJ2-1 gives the whole variable domain DAGVTQSPTHLIKTRGQQVTLRCSPKSGHDTVSWYQQALGQGPQFIFQYYEEEERQRGNFPDRFSGHQFPNYSSELNVNALLLGDSALYLCASNSPGWNEQFFGPGTRLTVL.

The chain joins TRBV2 to TRBJ1-6, with D tentatively TRBD1 (6 bases). This CDR3 is 14 amino acids long. Germline CDR1 and CDR2: SNHLY and FYNNEI. V gave up 8 bases and J gave up 10 bases, with 18 bases separating them. The CDR3 DNA reads as TGTGCCAGCCTGAACAGGGAACGAGGATCACCCCTCCACTTT. Amino acids: CASLNRERGSPLHF.

The chain recombines TRBV18 with TRBJ2-7, with D tentatively TRBD2 (6 bases). The ends were cut back, 4 bases at V and 1 base at J, with 8 bases in the middle. The CDR3 is 13 residues long. Germline assignment: CDR1 KGHSH and CDR2 LQKENI. The DNA for the CDR3 is TGTGCCAGCTCACTCGGGGGTTCCTACGAGCAGTACTTC. Residues: CASSLGGSYEQYF.

The V and J genes are TRBV7-3 and TRBJ2-3; D is perhaps TRBD2 (6 bases). CDR1 is SGHTA, CDR2 FQGTGA, per germline. Between the trimmed V and J ends, which lost 5 bases and 2 bases, there was a span of 14 bases. The CDR3 spans 15 residues. The CDR3 sequence is CASSPGLANTDTQYF. CDR3 nucleotide sequence: TGTGCCAGCAGCCCCGGGCTAGCGAACACAGATACGCAGTATTTT.

The chain uses TRBV4-1 and TRBJ1-5; 7 positions match TRBD1. Trimming cost V 1 base and J 2 bases; bases outside gene matches: 8. The CDR3 covers 17 residues. CDR1 and CDR2 from the germline V gene are MGHRA and YSYEKL. The CDR3, as DNA: TGCGCCAGCAGCCAAGGTTCAGGGGGTCTGGGCAATCAGCCCCAGCATTTT. Its translation is CASSQGSGGLGNQPQHF.

The chain joins TRBV28 to TRBJ2-7, with 7 bases fitting TRBD1. The V gene's germline CDR1 is MDHEN and CDR2 SYDVKM. This CDR3 contains 14 residues. J gave up 7 bases and V 2 bases, and 8 bases lay outside the gene matches. The CDR3 sequence: CASSLIRGLGEQYF. DNA of the CDR3: TGTGCCAGCAGTTTAATAAGGGGGCTAGGAGAGCAGTACTTC.

CDR3 bases: TGTGCCAGCAGTTCCACTAGCGGGGGCAATGAGCAGTTCTTC. Protein: CASSSTSGGNEQFF. The V and J genes are TRBV6-5 and TRBJ2-1; 11 bases align to TRBD2. Looked up from germline, CDR1 is MNHEY and CDR2 is SVGAGI. CDR3 size: 14 residues. V gave up 4 bases and J gave up 6 bases; unmatched junction bases: 2.

This clone has just one count. The chain recombines TRBV7-6 with TRBJ2-5; D possibly corresponds to TRBD1 (6 bases). V was pared by 6 bases and J by 1 base, with 18 bases between. Germline values: CDR1 SGHVS, CDR2 FNYEAQ. The CDR3 totals 16 residues. CDR3 in DNA: TGTGCCAGCAGTTTTAGTCCTCAGGGGACCCAAGAGACCCAGTACTTC. Its translation is CASSFSPQGTQETQYF.

The chain couples TRBV5-4 to TRBJ2-2; D possibly corresponds to TRBD1 (6 bases). Germline V gene data show CDR1 as SGHNT and CDR2 as YYREEE (reference sequence). The length of the CDR3 is 19 residues. V was shortened by 4 bases and J by 5 bases, with 27 bases between the two germline ends. CDR3 in amino acids: CASSQEGSQGPSGTGELFF. The CDR3 DNA reads TGTGCCAGCAGCCAGGAAGGTTCGCAGGGGCCTAGTGGGACCGGGGAGCTGTTTTTT.

The gene calls are TRBV2 and TRBJ1-2, with 9 bases fitting TRBD1. The germline V gene has CDR1 SNHLY and CDR2 FYNNEI. With V trimmed by 11 bases and J by 6 bases, 10 bases remained unmatched. This CDR3 contains 13 residues. CDR3 in amino acids: CAHTDRGMDGYTF. The CDR3 coding sequence is TGTGCCCATACGGACAGGGGTATGGATGGCTACACCTTC. Full variable domain (rest looked up from reference TRBV2 and TRBJ1-2): EPEVTQTPSHQVTQMGQEVILRCVPISNHLYFYWYRQILGQKVEFLVSFYNNEISEKSEIFDDQFSVERPDGSNFTLKIRSTKLEDSAMYFCAHTDRGMDGYTFGSGTRLTVV.

The V call is TRBV6-6, the J call TRBJ2-1; D ambiguous. Germline V gene lookup returns CDR1 MNHNY and CDR2 SVGAGI (reference sequence). The CDR3 has 13 residues. Trimming shortened V by 5 bases and J by 4 bases, and 9 bases separated the two germline ends. The CDR3 loop reads CASSGEKYNEQFF. Written as DNA, the CDR3 is TGTGCCAGCAGTGGAGAAAAGTACAATGAGCAGTTCTTC.

The CDR3 region is CASSELAASYEQYF. The CDR3 DNA reads as TGTGCCAGCAGCGAACTAGCGGCATCCTACGAGCAGTACTTC. This chain connects TRBV9 to TRBJ2-7; 8 bases align to TRBD2. The CDR3 runs 14 residues. Trimming removed 3 bases from V and 1 base from J; junction bases left unmatched: 3. In germline, CDR1 is SGDLS, CDR2 YYNGEE.

The chain recombines TRBV6-5 with TRBJ2-7; D gene ambiguous. Per germline, CDR1 MNHEY and CDR2 SVGAGI. V shed 0 bases and J shed 4 bases, with 10 bases lying between them. The CDR3 length is 14 residues. The CDR3 protein is CASSYSRETYEQYF. For the CDR3, the DNA is TGTGCCAGCAGTTACTCTCGCGAGACTTACGAGCAGTACTTC.

Here the CDR3 reads CASSHGETQYF. The CDR3 region has the DNA TGTGCCAGCAGCCACGGGGAGACCCAGTACTTC. The chain has TRBV14 and TRBJ2-5; D unresolved. Germline loops: CDR1 SGHDN, CDR2 FVKESK. The CDR3 spans 11 residues. Trimming took off 3 bases at V and 5 bases at J, with 4 bases between the two ends.

V gene TRBV29-1 combines with J gene TRBJ1-2; a possible D gene is TRBD1 (5 bases). CDR3 size: 16 residues. In germline, CDR1 is SQVTM, CDR2 ANQGSEA. V was cut by 6 bases and J by 4 bases, with 24 bases left in between. In DNA, the CDR3 is TGCAGCGTGGTGAGCGGCGAGCTCTCCGGGGGCTATGGCTACACCTTC. This codes for CSVVSGELSGGYGYTF. Drawing the rest from reference TRBV29-1 and TRBJ1-2, the complete variable domain is SAVISQKPSRDICQRGTSLTIQCQVDSQVTMMFWYRQQPGQSLTLIATANQGSEATYESGFVIDKFPISRPNLTFSTLTVSNMSPEDSSIYLCSVVSGELSGGYGYTFGSGTRLTVV.

The chain uses TRBV27 and TRBJ2-1; TRBD2 matches 14 bases. The CDR3 contains 15 residues. Germline lookup yields CDR1 MNHEY and CDR2 SMNVEV (reference sequence). After removal of 5 bases from V and 7 bases from J, the junction contained 4 bases not matched to a gene. DNA of the CDR3: TGTGCCAGCAGTATGGGACTAGCGGGAGCGAATGAGCAGTTCTTC. It yields the protein CASSMGLAGANEQFF.

The chain links TRBV10-1 to TRBJ2-7; 11 positions match TRBD2. There are 14 residues in the CDR3. The V gene's germline CDR1 is WNHNN and CDR2 SYGVQD (reference sequence). The trim removed 8 bases at V and 0 bases at J, leaving 3 bases unmatched. CDR3 sequence: CASATSGASYEQYF. The CDR3 nucleotides read TGCGCCAGCGCGACTAGCGGGGCCTCCTACGAGCAGTACTTC.

The chain employs TRBV19 and TRBJ1-2; no firm D call. V was trimmed by 3 bases and J by 0 bases, leaving 11 bases between them. Germline values: CDR1 LNHDA, CDR2 SQIVND (reference sequence). The CDR3 totals 15 residues. The CDR3 DNA reads TGTGCCAGTAGTATGGGCAAGGTTACTAACTATGGCTACACCTTC. Protein product: CASSMGKVTNYGYTF.

This chain links TRBV11-3 with TRBJ2-7; 9 bases match TRBD2. Germline lookup yields CDR1 SGHNT and CDR2 YENEEA. Losses at the gene ends were 5 bases for V and 6 bases for J; bases not matched to a gene: 8. The CDR3 is 14 amino acids. In DNA, the CDR3 is TGTGCCAGCAGCCCTAGCGGGGTATTCTCCGAGCAGTACTTC. Translating it yields CASSPSGVFSEQYF.

V gene TRBV28 combines with J gene TRBJ2-3, with TRBD1 matching 7 bases. With 6 bases clipped from V and 6 bases from J, the junction kept 9 bases outside the gene matches. The germline V gene encodes CDR1 MDHEN and CDR2 SYDVKM. The CDR3 sequence is 14 residues long. The CDR3 reads CASSFTGAGDTQYF. The CDR3 region has the DNA TGTGCCAGCAGCTTTACAGGGGCAGGGGATACGCAGTATTTT.

CDR3 coding DNA: TGCGCCAGCAGCTCGCGACTAGCGGGAGGCGTAGATACGCAGTATTTT. Protein product: CASSSRLAGGVDTQYF. This sequence joins TRBV5-1 and TRBJ2-3; 13 positions agree with TRBD2. CDR3 length equals 16 residues. The germline V gene has CDR1 SGHRS and CDR2 YFSETQ. The junction had 6 bases not matched to a gene; V was cut back by 3 bases and J by 5 bases. Full variable domain (rest looked up from reference TRBV5-1 and TRBJ2-3): KAGVTQTPRYLIKTRGQQVTLSCSPISGHRSVSWYQQTPGQGLQFLFEYFSETQRNKGNFPGRFSGRQFSNSRSEMNVSTLELGDSALYLCASSSRLAGGVDTQYFGPGTRLTVL.

This clone has only one observation. The gene calls are TRBV3-1 (or the pseudogene TRBV3-2) and TRBJ1-6, with TRBD1 as a possible D gene (5 bases). The CDR3 is 16 residues long. Germline CDR1 is LGHDT and CDR2 is YNNKEL (reference sequence). Between the trimmed V and J ends, which lost 5 bases and 5 bases, there was a span of 16 bases. This CDR3 is CASSKTTGLHNSPLHF. The CDR3 nucleotides are TGTGCCAGCAGCAAAACAACGGGACTGCATAATTCACCCCTCCACTTT.